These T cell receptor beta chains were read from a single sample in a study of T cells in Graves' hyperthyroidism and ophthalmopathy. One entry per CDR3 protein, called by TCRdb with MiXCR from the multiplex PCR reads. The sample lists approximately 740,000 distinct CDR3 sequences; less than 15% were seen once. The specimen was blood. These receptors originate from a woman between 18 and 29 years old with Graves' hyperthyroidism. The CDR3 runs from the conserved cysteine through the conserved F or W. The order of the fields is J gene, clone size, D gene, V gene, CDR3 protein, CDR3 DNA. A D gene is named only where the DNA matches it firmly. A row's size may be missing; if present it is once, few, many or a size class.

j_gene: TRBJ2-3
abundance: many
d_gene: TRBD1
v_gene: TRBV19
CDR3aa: CASSIGTGSLTDTQYF
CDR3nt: TGTGCCAGTAGTATCGGGACAGGATCCCTCACAGATACGCAGTATTTT

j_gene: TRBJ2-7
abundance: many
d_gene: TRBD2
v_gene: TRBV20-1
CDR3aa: CSAEGAGTSGPYEQYF
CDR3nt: TGCAGTGCTGAGGGGGCCGGGACTAGCGGTCCCTACGAGCAGTACTTC

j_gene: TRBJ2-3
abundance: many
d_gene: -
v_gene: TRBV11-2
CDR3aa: CASSSPTGVLSTDTQYF
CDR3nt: TGTGCCAGCAGCTCTCCCACCGGTGTCCTTAGCACAGATACGCAGTATTTT

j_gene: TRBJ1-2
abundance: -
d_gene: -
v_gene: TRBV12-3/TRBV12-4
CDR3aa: CASSLGITNYGYTF
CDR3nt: TGTGCCAGCAGTTTAGGGATTACTAACTATGGCTACACCTTC

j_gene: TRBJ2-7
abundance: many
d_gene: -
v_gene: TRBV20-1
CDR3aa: CSASPQTRRYEQYF
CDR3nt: TGCAGTGCTAGCCCCCAGACTAGGAGATACGAGCAGTACTTC

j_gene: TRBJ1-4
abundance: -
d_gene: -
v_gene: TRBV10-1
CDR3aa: CASSDGPGGLFF
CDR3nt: TGCGCCAGCAGTGACGGACCGGGAGGACTGTTTTTT

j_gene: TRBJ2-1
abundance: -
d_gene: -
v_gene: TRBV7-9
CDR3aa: CASSSRRAGAYNEQFF
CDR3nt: TGTGCCAGCAGCTCCCGGAGGGCTGGGGCCTACAATGAGCAGTTCTTC

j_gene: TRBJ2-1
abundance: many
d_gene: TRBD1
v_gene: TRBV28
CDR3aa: CASSFSGQPRRMDEQFF
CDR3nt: TGTGCCAGCAGTTTTTCGGGACAGCCAAGGCGGATGGATGAGCAGTTCTTC

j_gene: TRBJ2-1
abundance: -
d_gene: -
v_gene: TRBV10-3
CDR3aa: CAISGLGNGNVYIEQFF
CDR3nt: TGTGCCATCAGCGGCCTGGGCAACGGGAACGTCTATATTGAGCAGTTCTTC

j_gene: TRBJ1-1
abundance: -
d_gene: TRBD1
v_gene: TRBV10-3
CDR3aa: CAITMTGGKNTEAFF
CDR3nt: TGTGCCATCACCATGACAGGGGGCAAGAACACTGAAGCTTTCTTT

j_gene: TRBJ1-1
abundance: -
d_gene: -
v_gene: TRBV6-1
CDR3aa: CASRDTLGAPTAFF
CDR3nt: TGTGCCAGCAGGGATACATTAGGCGCTCCGACGGCTTTCTTT

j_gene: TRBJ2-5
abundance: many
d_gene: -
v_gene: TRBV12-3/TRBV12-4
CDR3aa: CASRGLDYFRGETQYF
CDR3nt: TGTGCCAGCAGGGGATTGGACTATTTTCGGGGAGAGACCCAGTACTTC

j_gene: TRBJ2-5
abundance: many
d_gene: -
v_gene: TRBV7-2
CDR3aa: CASSFYKPQETQYF
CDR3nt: TGTGCCAGCAGCTTTTACAAGCCACAAGAGACCCAGTACTTC

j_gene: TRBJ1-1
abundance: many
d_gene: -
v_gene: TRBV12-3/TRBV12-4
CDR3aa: CASTAYLTDNTEAFF
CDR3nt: TGTGCCAGCACCGCCTATTTGACAGATAACACTGAAGCTTTCTTT

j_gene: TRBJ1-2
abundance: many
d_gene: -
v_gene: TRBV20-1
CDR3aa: CSPGTGDILGKGGYTF
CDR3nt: TGCTCCCCTGGCACAGGAGACATCCTTGGGAAGGGAGGCTACACCTTC

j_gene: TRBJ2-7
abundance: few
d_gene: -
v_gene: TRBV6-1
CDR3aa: CASSLDLRTYEQYF
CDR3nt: TGTGCCAGCTCGCTTGATCTTAGGACCTACGAGCAGTACTTC

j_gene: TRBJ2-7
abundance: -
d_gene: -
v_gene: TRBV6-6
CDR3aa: CASSYSRDVATHEQYF
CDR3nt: TGTGCCAGCAGTTACTCTCGGGACGTAGCTACCCACGAGCAGTACTTC

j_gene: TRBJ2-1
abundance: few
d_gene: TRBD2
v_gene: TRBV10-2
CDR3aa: CASTGLAGAGAQFF
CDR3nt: TGCGCCAGCACCGGACTAGCGGGAGCAGGGGCGCAGTTCTTC

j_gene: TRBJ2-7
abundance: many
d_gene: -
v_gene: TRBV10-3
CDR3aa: CAISADGGTYEQYF
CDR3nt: TGTGCCATCAGTGCGGACGGCGGAACCTACGAGCAGTACTTC

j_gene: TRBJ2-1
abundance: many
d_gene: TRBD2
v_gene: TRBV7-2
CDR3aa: CASSLAGLAGGLYGEQFF
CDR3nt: TGTGCCAGCAGCTTAGCGGGGTTAGCGGGAGGCCTTTATGGAGAGCAGTTCTTC

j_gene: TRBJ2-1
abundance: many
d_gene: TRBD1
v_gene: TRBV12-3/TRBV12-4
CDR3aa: CASSWDLGQLRRRSYNEQFF
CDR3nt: TGTGCCAGCAGTTGGGACCTGGGACAGCTAAGACGTCGCTCCTACAATGAGCAGTTCTTC

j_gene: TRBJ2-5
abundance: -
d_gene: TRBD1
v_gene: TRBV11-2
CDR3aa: CASSLSGRQGETQYF
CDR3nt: TGTGCCAGCAGCTTATCCGGTAGACAGGGGGAGACCCAGTACTTC

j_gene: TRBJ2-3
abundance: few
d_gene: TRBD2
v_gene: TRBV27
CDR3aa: CASKRAGGSGDTQYF
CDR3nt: TGTGCCAGCAAGAGGGCGGGAGGGTCGGGGGATACGCAGTATTTT

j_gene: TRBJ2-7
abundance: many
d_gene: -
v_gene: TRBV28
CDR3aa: CASSYRSYDSYEQYF
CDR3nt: TGTGCCAGCAGCTACAGGTCCTACGACTCCTACGAGCAGTACTTC

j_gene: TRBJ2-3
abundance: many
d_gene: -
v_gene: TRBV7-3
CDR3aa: CASSLYSDTQYF
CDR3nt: TGTGCCAGCAGCTTGTATTCAGATACGCAGTATTTT

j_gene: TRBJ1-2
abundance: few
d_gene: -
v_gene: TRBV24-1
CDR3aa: CATNGGYGYTF
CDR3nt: TGTGCCACCAACGGTGGCTATGGCTACACCTTC

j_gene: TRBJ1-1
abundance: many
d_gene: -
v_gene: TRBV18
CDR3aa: CASSPPMRNTEAFF
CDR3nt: TGTGCCAGCTCACCACCAATGAGAAACACTGAAGCTTTCTTT

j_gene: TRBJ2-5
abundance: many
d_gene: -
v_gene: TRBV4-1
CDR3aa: CASSQDLGLVGETQYF
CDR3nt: TGCGCCAGCAGCCAAGATTTGGGCCTGGTGGGAGAGACCCAGTACTTC

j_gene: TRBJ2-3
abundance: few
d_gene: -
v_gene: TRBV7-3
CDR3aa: CASSLTGGETDTQYF
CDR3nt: TGTGCCAGCAGCTTAACAGGGGGGGAGACAGATACGCAGTATTTT

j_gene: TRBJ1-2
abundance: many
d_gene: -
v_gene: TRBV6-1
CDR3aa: CASRGIGYGYTF
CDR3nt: TGTGCCAGCAGGGGGATAGGGTATGGCTACACCTTC

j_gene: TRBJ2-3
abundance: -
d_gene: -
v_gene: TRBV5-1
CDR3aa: CASSSDGTSTDTQYF
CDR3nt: TGCGCCAGCAGCTCGGACGGAACTAGCACAGATACGCAGTATTTT

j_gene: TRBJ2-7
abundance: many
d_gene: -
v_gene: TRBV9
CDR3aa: CASSADRDYEQYF
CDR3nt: TGTGCCAGCAGCGCGGACCGGGACTACGAGCAGTACTTC

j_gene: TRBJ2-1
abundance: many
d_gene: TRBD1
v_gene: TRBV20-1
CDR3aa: CSARGDRGLNEQFF
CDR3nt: TGCAGTGCTAGAGGGGACAGGGGGCTTAATGAGCAGTTCTTC

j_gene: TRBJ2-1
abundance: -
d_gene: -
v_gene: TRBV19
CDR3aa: CASSIGQHAPSYNEQFF
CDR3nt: TGTGCCAGTAGTATCGGGCAGCACGCCCCAAGTTACAATGAGCAGTTCTTC

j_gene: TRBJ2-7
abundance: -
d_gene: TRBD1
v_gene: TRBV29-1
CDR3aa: CSVTGQGVYEQYF
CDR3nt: TGCAGCGTAACGGGACAGGGGGTCTACGAGCAGTACTTC

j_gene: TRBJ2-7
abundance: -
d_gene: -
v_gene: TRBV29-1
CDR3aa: CSVEDPYLAGEQYF
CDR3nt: TGCAGCGTTGAAGATCCTTATCTTGCCGGCGAGCAGTACTTC

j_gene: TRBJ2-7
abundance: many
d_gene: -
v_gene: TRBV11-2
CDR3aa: CASSPAGTLSYEQYF
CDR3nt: TGTGCCAGCAGCCCGGCAGGGACTCTCTCCTACGAGCAGTACTTC

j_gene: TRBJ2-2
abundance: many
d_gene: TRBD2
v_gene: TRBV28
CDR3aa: CASSLWGRGNTGELFF
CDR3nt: TGTGCCAGCAGTTTATGGGGGAGGGGGAACACCGGGGAGCTGTTTTTT

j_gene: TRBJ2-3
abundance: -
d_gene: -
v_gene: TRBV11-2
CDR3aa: CASSFSTGTPGADTQYF
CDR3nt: TGTGCCAGCAGCTTCTCAACCGGGACACCCGGCGCAGATACGCAGTATTTT

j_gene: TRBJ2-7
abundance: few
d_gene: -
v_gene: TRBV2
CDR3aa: CASTRDKANEQYF
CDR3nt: TGTGCCAGCACTCGGGACAAGGCTAACGAGCAGTACTTC

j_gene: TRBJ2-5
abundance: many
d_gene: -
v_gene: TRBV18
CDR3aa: CASSPQFRETQYF
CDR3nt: TGTGCCAGCTCACCACAATTTCGGGAGACCCAGTACTTC

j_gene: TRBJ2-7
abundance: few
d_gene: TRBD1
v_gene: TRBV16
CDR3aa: CASSTPTGGPYEQYF
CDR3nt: TGTGCCAGCAGCACGCCGACAGGGGGCCCGTACGAGCAGTACTTC